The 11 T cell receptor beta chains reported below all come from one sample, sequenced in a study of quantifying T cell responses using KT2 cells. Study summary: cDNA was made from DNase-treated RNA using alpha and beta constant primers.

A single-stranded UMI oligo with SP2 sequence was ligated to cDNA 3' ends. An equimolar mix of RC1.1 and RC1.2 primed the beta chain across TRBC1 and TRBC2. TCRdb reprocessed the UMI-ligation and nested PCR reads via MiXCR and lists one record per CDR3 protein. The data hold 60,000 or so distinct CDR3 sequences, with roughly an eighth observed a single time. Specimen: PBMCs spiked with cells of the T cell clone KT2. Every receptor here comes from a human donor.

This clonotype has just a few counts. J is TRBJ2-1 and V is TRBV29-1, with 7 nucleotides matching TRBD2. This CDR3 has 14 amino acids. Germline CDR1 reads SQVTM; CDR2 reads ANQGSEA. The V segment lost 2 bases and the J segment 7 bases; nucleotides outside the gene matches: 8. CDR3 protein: CSVEPRTRVNEQFF. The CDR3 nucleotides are TGCAGCGTTGAACCTCGGACTAGGGTAAATGAGCAGTTCTTC.

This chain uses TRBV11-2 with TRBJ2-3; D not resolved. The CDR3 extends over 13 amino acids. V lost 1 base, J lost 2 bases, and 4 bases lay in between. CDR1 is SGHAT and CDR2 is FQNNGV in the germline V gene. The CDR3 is CASSLALTDTQYF. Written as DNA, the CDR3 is TGTGCCAGCAGCTTAGCACTCACAGATACGCAGTATTTT.

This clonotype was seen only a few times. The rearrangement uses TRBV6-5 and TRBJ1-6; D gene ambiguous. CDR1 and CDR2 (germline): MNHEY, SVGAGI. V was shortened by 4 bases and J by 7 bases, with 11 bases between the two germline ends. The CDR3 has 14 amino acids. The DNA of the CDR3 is TGTGCCAGCAGTTCGTTGGGGTGGAATTCACCCCTCCACTTT. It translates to CASSSLGWNSPLHF.

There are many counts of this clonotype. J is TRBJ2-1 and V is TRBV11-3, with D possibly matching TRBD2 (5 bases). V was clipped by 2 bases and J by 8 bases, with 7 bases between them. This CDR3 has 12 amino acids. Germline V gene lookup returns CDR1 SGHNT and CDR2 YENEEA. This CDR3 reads CASSLSRDEQFF. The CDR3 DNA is TGTGCCAGCAGCTTATCGCGGGATGAGCAGTTCTTC.

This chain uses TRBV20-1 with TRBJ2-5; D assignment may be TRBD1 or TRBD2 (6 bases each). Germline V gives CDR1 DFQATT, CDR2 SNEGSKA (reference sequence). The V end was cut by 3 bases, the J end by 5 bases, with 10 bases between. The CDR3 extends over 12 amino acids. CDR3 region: CSASGGRETQYF. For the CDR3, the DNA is TGCAGTGCTAGCGGGGGCCGTGAGACCCAGTACTTC.

The CDR3 coding sequence is TGTGCCAGCAGTTTAACTAGCGGGGGGAACTACAATGAGCAGTTCTTC. Its translation: CASSLTSGGNYNEQFF. The chain employs TRBV12-3 or TRBV12-4 and TRBJ2-1, with 12 bases matching TRBD2. Trimming took 2 bases from V and 3 from J; bases not matched to a gene: 2. The CDR3 covers 16 residues.

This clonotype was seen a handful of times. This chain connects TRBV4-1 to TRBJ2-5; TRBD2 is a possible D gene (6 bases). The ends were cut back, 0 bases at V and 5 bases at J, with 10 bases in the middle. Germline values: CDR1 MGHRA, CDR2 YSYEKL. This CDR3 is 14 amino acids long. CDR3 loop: CASSQEAGRETQYF. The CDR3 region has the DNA TGCGCCAGCAGCCAAGAGGCAGGGAGGGAGACCCAGTACTTC.

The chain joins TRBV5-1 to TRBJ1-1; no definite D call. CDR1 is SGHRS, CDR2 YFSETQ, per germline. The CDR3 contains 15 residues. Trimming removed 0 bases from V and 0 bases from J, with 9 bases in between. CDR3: CASSLVGPMNTEAFF. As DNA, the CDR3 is TGCGCCAGCAGCTTGGTTGGACCGATGAACACTGAAGCTTTCTTT.

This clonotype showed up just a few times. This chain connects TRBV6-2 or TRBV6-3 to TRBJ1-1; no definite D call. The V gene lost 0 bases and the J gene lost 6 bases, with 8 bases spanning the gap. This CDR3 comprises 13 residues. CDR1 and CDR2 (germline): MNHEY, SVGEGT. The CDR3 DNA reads TGTGCCAGCAGTTACTCGAGTTATCCTGAAGCTTTCTTT. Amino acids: CASSYSSYPEAFF.

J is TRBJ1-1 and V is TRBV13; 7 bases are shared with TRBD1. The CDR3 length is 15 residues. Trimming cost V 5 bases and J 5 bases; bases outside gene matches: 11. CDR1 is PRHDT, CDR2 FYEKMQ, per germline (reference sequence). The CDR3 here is CASSQPPGTDTEAFF. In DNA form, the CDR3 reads TGTGCCAGCAGCCAGCCCCCCGGGACAGATACTGAAGCTTTCTTT.

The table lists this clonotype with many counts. The CDR3 protein is CASSLGPMGANSPLHF. The CDR3 coding sequence is TGCGCCAGCAGCTTGGGCCCCATGGGGGCTAATTCACCCCTCCACTTT. V and J are TRBV5-1 and TRBJ1-6; a possible D gene is TRBD1 (6 bases). Between the trimmed V and J ends, which lost 0 bases and 6 bases, there was a span of 13 bases. The CDR3 loop spans 16 amino acids. Germline CDR1 is SGHRS and CDR2 is YFSETQ.